This TCR beta chain was captured by sequencing in a study of response to subunit inactivated influenza vaccine. Points from the study as a whole: That few new T cells are recruited by each seasonal influenza vaccination was the authors' suggestion.

V trimming: 5 bases; J trimming: 7 bases; junction bases outside the gene matches: 7. Germline V gene sequence: CDR1 SGHAT, CDR2 FQNNGV. The length of the CDR3 is 15 residues. TCRdb re-analysed the RT-PCR reads in MiXCR, keeping a single row per CDR3 protein. This sample has hundreds of thousands of distinct CDR3 sequences, with approximately 13% found just once. This clonotype has a handful of counts. Its antigen is not identified. This chain links TRBV11-2 with TRBJ2-1; 11 bases fit TRBD2. The source material was PBMCs from blood, sampled 45 days after vaccination. This TCR was recovered from a man aged 50 to 59 who received an inactivated influenza vaccine. This CDR3 is CASSEIAGGRNEQFF. The CDR3 DNA follows: TGTGCCAGCAGCGAGATAGCGGGGGGGAGGAATGAGCAGTTCTTC.